This T cell receptor beta chain was captured by sequencing in a study of vaccination and CD4 T cells after COVID-19. Study overall: Median time from COVID diagnosis to post-COVID sampling was 100 to 130 days (35 to 161).

The table lists this clonotype with a few counts. Its antigen remains unidentified. An Oncomine TCR Beta short-read assay was used to sequence the DNA from cultured CD4+ T cells. TCRdb passed the PCR reads through MiXCR, listing each CDR3 protein once. Here the sample spans 20,000 to 30,000 distinct CDR3 sequences, approximately 59% being singletons. Germline V gene lookup returns CDR1 MNHEY and CDR2 SMNVEV (reference sequence). V dropped 8 bases and J dropped 0 bases, with 17 bases sitting between them. The CDR3 is 15 amino acids. As for treatment: roughly 10-day PBMC culture with coronavirus spike peptide pools or control peptides (ViraFEST assay).

The sequence derives from a human donor who had recovered from COVID-19. Sequencing was done on a sample of CD4+ T cells from blood, cultured in vitro. This sequence joins TRBV27 and TRBJ2-7; a possible D gene is TRBD2 (6 bases). CDR3 in DNA: TGTGCCAGCCGACCCGGGAGACAGACCTCCTACGAGCAGTACTTC. This encodes CASRPGRQTSYEQYF.